These 24 T cell receptor beta chains were all obtained from the same sample, sequenced in a study of T-cell reconstitution after alpha-beta-depleted transplantation in children. During its preparation, the TCRbeta library received unique molecular identifiers. TCRdb reanalysed the PCR reads using MiXCR and keeps one entry per CDR3 protein. The sample has 300,000 to 350,000 distinct CDR3 sequences; roughly 25% are singletons. Sequencing used PBMCs, mostly from graft donor cells, obtained 180 days after TCRalphabeta/CD19-depleted stem cell transplant. The receptors originated from a male patient younger than 18 who had a stem cell transplant for acute lymphoblastic leukemia, so the T cells may come from the graft donor.

This clonotype was found a few times. This chain joins TRBV7-2 and TRBJ2-3; 12 bases fit TRBD2. V lost 5 bases to trimming and J lost 6 bases; unmatched junction nucleotides: 9. Germline-derived CDR1 and CDR2 are SGHTA and FQGNSA. This CDR3 is 16 amino acids long. The CDR3 DNA reads as TGTGCCAGCAGCGCTAGACTAGCGGGAGTGGGGGATACGCAGTATTTT. Translating it yields CASSARLAGVGDTQYF.

This clonotype came up many times. The chain combines TRBV5-1 with TRBJ2-7; TRBD2 aligns across 9 bases. The CDR3 is made up of 14 amino acids. CDR1 and CDR2 (germline): SGHRS, YFSETQ. J gave up 2 bases and V 5 bases, and 5 bases lay outside the gene matches. The CDR3 DNA is TGCGCCAGCAGACCCGGGACTAGCACCTACGAGCAGTACTTC. Its translation: CASRPGTSTYEQYF.

The CDR3 region has the DNA TGCAGCGTTGAGGGAAGCACCGGGGAGCTGTTTTTT. This encodes CSVEGSTGELFF. The rearrangement joins TRBV29-1 to TRBJ2-2; D is undetermined. CDR1 is SQVTM and CDR2 is ANQGSEA in the germline V gene. V was pared by 3 bases and J by 4 bases, with 6 bases between. This CDR3 has 12 amino acids.

This clonotype was seen ten or more times. The chain links TRBV10-3 to TRBJ2-1, with 14 bases matching TRBD2. J gave up 0 bases and V 7 bases, and 8 bases lay outside the gene matches. CDR3 length equals 18 residues. Germline V gives CDR1 ENHRY, CDR2 SYGVKD. CDR3 protein: CAITDPGTSGSSYNEQFF. The CDR3 region has the DNA TGTGCCATCACGGACCCTGGGACTAGCGGGAGCTCCTACAATGAGCAGTTCTTC.

The chain combines TRBV5-1 with TRBJ1-4; 7 nucleotides agree with TRBD1. CDR1 SGHRS and CDR2 YFSETQ come from the germline V gene. Losses at the gene ends were 4 bases for V and 6 bases for J; bases not matched to a gene: 12. The CDR3 is 16 residues long. This CDR3 reads CASSPGTDPPDEKLFF. CDR3 DNA sequence: TGCGCCAGCAGCCCCGGGACAGACCCCCCGGATGAAAAACTGTTTTTT.

Details on this clonotype: A read error may produce the germline difference seen at one junction end. The chain combines TRBV11-2 with TRBJ2-7; D remains ambiguous. This CDR3 has 14 amino acids. Germline CDR1 reads SGHAT; CDR2 reads FQNNGV. CDR3 in amino acids: CASSLERSLYDQYF. The CDR3 DNA reads as TGTGCCAGCAGCTTAGAGCGGAGTCTCTACGATCAGTACTTC. Full variable domain (missing parts from reference TRBV11-2 and TRBJ2-7): EAGVAQSPRYKIIEKRQSVAFWCNPISGHATLYWYQQILGQGPKLLIQFQNNGVVDDSQLPKDRFSAERLKGVDSTLKIQPAKLEDSAVYLCASSLERSLYDQYFGPGTRLTVT.

The chain has TRBV21-1 and TRBJ1-4; the table's TRBD1 call for D was not verified on the DNA. TRBV21-1 is noted as a pseudogene. This CDR3 spans 14 amino acids. The CDR3 loop is CASSTSPGNEKLFF. In DNA, the CDR3 is TGTGCCAGCAGCACCTCCCCGGGGAATGAAAAACTGTTTTTT.

This clonotype was picked up a small number of times. This chain uses TRBV5-1 with TRBJ1-1; unclear D gene. Germline lookup yields CDR1 SGHRS and CDR2 YFSETQ. Trimming took 2 bases from V and 4 from J, leaving 12 bases between them. The CDR3 extends over 14 amino acids. Written as DNA, the CDR3 is TGCGCCAGCAGCTTTCTGGTCGGGAGCACTGAAGCTTTCTTT. Translation: CASSFLVGSTEAFF.

The gene calls are TRBV10-2 and TRBJ2-1; 9 bases line up with TRBD2. The germline V gene has CDR1 WSHSY and CDR2 SAAADI. The V and J ends lost 6 bases and 5 bases, in that order; junction bases with no gene match: 2. The CDR3 spans 13 residues. The CDR3 protein is CASRGTSNNEQFF. The CDR3 region has the DNA TGCGCCAGCAGAGGGACTAGCAACAATGAGCAGTTCTTC.

V and J are TRBV3-1 and TRBJ2-7; 7 positions match TRBD2. The J segment lost 2 bases and the V segment lost 4 bases, leaving 5 bases of the junction unmatched. CDR1 and CDR2 (germline): LGHDT, YNNKEL (reference sequence). The CDR3 runs 14 residues. For the CDR3, the DNA is TGTGCCAGCAGCCGATCGAGCGGGGCCTACGAGCAGTACTTC. Its translation: CASSRSSGAYEQYF.

In nucleotides, the CDR3 is TGTGCCAGCAGCCTCGAGCCGGGACTTCCTGGGGAGACCCAGTACTTC. It encodes CASSLEPGLPGETQYF. The rearrangement links TRBV3-1 to TRBJ2-5; a weak D match, TRBD2 (6 bases). The V and J ends lost 4 bases and 5 bases respectively, with 20 bases between them. CDR3 size: 16 residues. CDR1 is LGHDT, CDR2 YNNKEL, per germline (reference sequence).

This clonotype was detected only once. The genes are TRBV27 and TRBJ2-7; D gene ambiguous. CDR3 length: 17 amino acids. Germline V CDR1 and CDR2: MNHEY, SMNVEV (reference sequence). Trimming took off 8 bases at V and 4 bases at J, with 27 bases between the two ends. For the CDR3, the DNA is TGTGCCAGCGCAGACCGGCCCATCCGGTACAGAGAATACGAGCAGTACTTC. Its protein is CASADRPIRYREYEQYF.

This rearrangement joins TRBV10-3 to TRBJ2-7; D is uncertain. The CDR3 sequence is 17 residues long. V lost 0 bases, J lost 6 bases, and 21 bases lay in between. Germline V gene sequence: CDR1 ENHRY, CDR2 SYGVKD. CDR3: CAISESRTSVWPLEQYF. Here the CDR3 DNA reads TGTGCCATCAGTGAGTCCCGCACGAGCGTTTGGCCCCTCGAGCAGTACTTC.

V is TRBV4-2 and J is TRBJ2-1, with D unclear. The length of the CDR3 is 16 residues. The germline gives CDR1 LGHNA, CDR2 YNFKEQ. V was pared by 0 bases and J by 2 bases, with 11 bases between. CDR3 residues: CASSQESPPAYNEQFF. In DNA, the CDR3 is TGTGCCAGCAGCCAAGAGTCCCCTCCCGCCTACAATGAGCAGTTCTTC.

This chain joins TRBV6-5 and TRBJ1-4; D might be TRBD1 (6 bases). The CDR3 runs 15 residues. Trimming took 0 bases from V and 7 from J, leaving 12 bases between them. Germline CDR1 and CDR2: MNHEY and SVGAGI. CDR3 bases: TGTGCCAGCAGTTACTCTTCCAGGGGAGGTGAAAAACTGTTTTTT. Translating it yields CASSYSSRGGEKLFF.

V gene TRBV11-1 combines with J gene TRBJ2-1; 12 positions agree with TRBD2. Germline trimming cut 1 base from V and 4 bases from J; bases unmatched to any gene: 11. The CDR3 is 19 amino acids. Germline CDR1 and CDR2: SGHAT and FQDESV (reference sequence). CDR3: CASSLGRLAGGPRYNEQFF. In DNA form, the CDR3 reads TGTGCCAGCAGCTTAGGACGCCTAGCGGGAGGGCCGCGGTACAATGAGCAGTTCTTC.

This clonotype has just a few counts. The chain uses TRBV4-1 and TRBJ2-2; D ambiguous. V was pared by 0 bases and J by 6 bases, with 5 bases between. CDR1 MGHRA and CDR2 YSYEKL come from the germline V gene. This CDR3 spans 13 amino acids. The DNA of the CDR3 is TGCGCCAGCAGCCAAGATCTCTCCGGGGAGCTGTTTTTT. Translated: CASSQDLSGELFF.

The chain links TRBV20-1 to TRBJ2-1; TRBD2 aligns across 9 bases. V was pared by 0 bases and J by 0 bases, with 3 bases of the junction left unmatched. CDR1 DFQATT and CDR2 SNEGSKA come from the germline V gene (reference sequence). This CDR3 is built from 16 residues. The CDR3 DNA reads as TGCAGTGCTAGAGATAGTAGCGGGAGCTCCTACAATGAGCAGTTCTTC. This sequence encodes CSARDSSGSSYNEQFF.

This clonotype was seen a few times. The CDR3 bases are TGCGCCAGCAGTGAGATCAGCGGAGGGGAGTTCAATGAGCAGTTCTTC. It is translated as CASSEISGGEFNEQFF. This rearrangement joins TRBV10-1 to TRBJ2-1; weak D call: TRBD2 (6 bases). Deletions cut 2 bases from V and 6 bases from J, with 17 bases between. The CDR3 spans 16 residues. The V gene's germline CDR1 is WNHNN and CDR2 SYGVQD (reference sequence).

This clonotype has more than one count but fewer than ten. J is TRBJ1-1 and V is TRBV5-1; no clear D. The germline V gene has CDR1 SGHRS and CDR2 YFSETQ. The V gene lost 0 bases and the J gene lost 7 bases, with 4 bases spanning the gap. The CDR3 consists of 11 residues. CDR3 loop: CASSLGVEAFF. As DNA, the CDR3 is TGCGCCAGCAGCTTGGGTGTTGAAGCTTTCTTT. The full variable domain, completed using reference TRBV5-1 and TRBJ1-1, is KAGVTQTPRYLIKTRGQQVTLSCSPISGHRSVSWYQQTPGQGLQFLFEYFSETQRNKGNFPGRFSGRQFSNSRSEMNVSTLELGDSALYLCASSLGVEAFFGQGTRLTVV.

J is TRBJ2-7 and V is TRBV3-1; 9 positions match TRBD1. The germline V gene encodes CDR1 LGHDT and CDR2 YNNKEL (reference sequence). This CDR3 has 15 amino acids. Losses at the gene ends were 3 bases for V and 5 bases for J; bases not matched to a gene: 8. In nucleotides, the CDR3 is TGTGCCAGCAGCCAGGGGGACAGGGTTATCGACGAGCAGTACTTC. Its translation: CASSQGDRVIDEQYF.

A note on this clonotype: The CDR3 does not close with the conserved phenylalanine or tryptophan, likely indicating a read error. The rearrangement links TRBV5-1 to TRBJ1-5; D unresolved. Germline V gives CDR1 SGHRS, CDR2 YFSETQ. This CDR3 is 15 amino acids long. Trimming left V 0 bases short and J 1 base short, with 8 bases between. As DNA, the CDR3 is TGCGCCAGCAGCTTGGGGGGAGGGAGCAATCAGCCCCAGCATTCT. As protein: CASSLGGGSNQPQHS.

The chain recombines TRBV7-9 with TRBJ2-1, with 8 positions matching TRBD2. The CDR3 length is 16 residues. V gave up 4 bases and J gave up 0 bases; unmatched junction bases: 5. Per germline, CDR1 SEHNR and CDR2 FQNEAQ (reference sequence). CDR3 protein: CASSYTRGGSYNEQFF. In nucleotides, the CDR3 is TGTGCCAGCAGCTACACTCGGGGGGGCTCCTACAATGAGCAGTTCTTC.

The V and J genes are TRBV6-1 and TRBJ1-5, with 7 bases lining up with TRBD1. CDR1 is MNHNS and CDR2 is SASEGT in the germline V gene. V trimming: 4 bases; J trimming: 5 bases; junction bases outside the gene matches: 2. The length of the CDR3 is 13 residues. The CDR3 reads CASSGQGHQPQHF. In DNA, the CDR3 is TGTGCCAGCAGTGGACAGGGTCATCAGCCCCAGCATTTT.